The entry that follows covers one T cell receptor beta chain sequence. The CDR3 consists of 13 residues. The ends were cut back, 3 bases at V and 6 bases at J, with 12 bases in the middle. Germline V gene sequence: CDR1 SGHRS, CDR2 YFSETQ. The entry originates in a study of blood T cell repertoires in COVID-19. Study-level background: COVID-19 samples collected from the United States, Italy and Spain covered acute and convalescent phases. PBMCs, B-cell-depleted T cells, or T cells provided the cDNA or gDNA that made up the material.

Original handling: It was from reference gene primer amplification that nucleated cell counts were estimated. Here immunoSEQ multiplex PCR was the method, and the copy in TCRdb shows in-frame clones only, minus some. Clonal size and the V and J genes are those of that table, whereas D and trimming came from the DNA. Of some 50,000 clones listed, 77% were seen once; the top ten hold 20%. This sequence joins TRBV5-1 and TRBJ1-1; possible D gene TRBD1, 6 bases. The origin of this receptor is a human donor with active or convalescent COVID-19. The donor label of this sample is uncertain. The source material was peripheral blood. The CDR3 DNA reads TGCGCCAGCAGCTGGGGACAATCCCCTGAAGCTTTCTTT. This encodes CASSWGQSPEAFF. Full variable domain (missing parts from reference TRBV5-1 and TRBJ1-1): KAGVTQTPRYLIKTRGQQVTLSCSPISGHRSVSWYQQTPGQGLQFLFEYFSETQRNKGNFPGRFSGRQFSNSRSEMNVSTLELGDSALYLCASSWGQSPEAFFGQGTRLTVV.